A selection of T cell receptor beta chains follows, all from one sample in a study of long-term antiretroviral therapy in people with HIV. Produced via immunoSEQ multiplex PCR; TCRdb's table is partial and in-frame only. Seen here are 20,000 to 25,000 clones, 76% observed once, and the top ten hold about 11%. The sequencing used unsorted PBMCs, collected 1.1 years before starting antiretroviral therapy. The receptors were sampled from a woman in her thirties or forties with HIV. Each CDR3 is given with its conserved first and last residue. Each record gives: D gene, V gene, J gene, clone size, CDR3 protein, CDR3 DNA. A D gene is named only where the DNA matches it firmly. Rows give clone size only sometimes, using once, few, many, or a class for an expanded clone.

D gene: .; V gene: TRBV14; J gene: TRBJ1-1; clone size: few; CDR3 protein: CASSLWTRKDEAFF; CDR3 DNA: TGTGCCAGCAGCCTCTGGACTAGGAAAGATGAAGCTTTCTTT
D gene: TRBD1; V gene: TRBV7-6; J gene: TRBJ1-1; clone size: .; CDR3 protein: CASSLDYRGTEAFF; CDR3 DNA: TGTGCCAGCAGCTTAGATTACAGGGGCACTGAAGCTTTCTTT
D gene: TRBD2; V gene: TRBV12-5; J gene: TRBJ2-7; clone size: .; CDR3 protein: CASGFGGVSYEQYF; CDR3 DNA: TGTGCTAGTGGTTTCGGGGGGGTTTCCTACGAGCAGTACTTC
D gene: .; V gene: TRBV6-1; J gene: TRBJ2-5; clone size: .; CDR3 protein: CASQRETQYF; CDR3 DNA: TGTGCCAGCCAACGGGAGACCCAGTACTTC
D gene: .; V gene: TRBV10-1; J gene: TRBJ1-2; clone size: medium-sized; CDR3 protein: CASGGLTGYTF; CDR3 DNA: TGCGCCAGCGGTGGGCTTACCGGCTACACCTTC
D gene: TRBD2; V gene: TRBV4-1; J gene: TRBJ2-3; clone size: .; CDR3 protein: CASSRTSGRGSTDTQYF; CDR3 DNA: TGCGCCAGCAGCCGGACTAGCGGGAGAGGTAGCACAGATACGCAGTATTTT
D gene: .; V gene: TRBV11-3; J gene: TRBJ2-7; clone size: .; CDR3 protein: CASSTALGYEQYF; CDR3 DNA: TGTGCCAGCAGCACTGCGCTGGGCTACGAGCAGTACTTC
D gene: .; V gene: TRBV7-2; J gene: TRBJ2-2; clone size: .; CDR3 protein: CASSFGLVSLGELFF; CDR3 DNA: TGTGCCAGCAGCTTTGGGCTAGTATCTCTCGGGGAGCTGTTTTTT
D gene: .; V gene: TRBV27; J gene: TRBJ1-5; clone size: .; CDR3 protein: CASSLSPVDSNQPQHF; CDR3 DNA: TGTGCCAGCAGTTTAAGTCCTGTGGATAGCAATCAGCCCCAGCATTTT
D gene: .; V gene: TRBV7-9; J gene: TRBJ2-7; clone size: .; CDR3 protein: CASSLQGSGEQYF; CDR3 DNA: TGTGCCAGCAGCTTACAAGGCAGCGGCGAGCAGTACTTC
D gene: .; V gene: TRBV18; J gene: TRBJ2-5; clone size: once; CDR3 protein: CASSPSIQETQYF; CDR3 DNA: TGTGCCAGCTCACCTTCCATCCAAGAGACCCAGTACTTC
D gene: .; V gene: TRBV6-5; J gene: TRBJ1-1; clone size: once; CDR3 protein: CASSYSNMEVEAFF; CDR3 DNA: TGTGCCAGCAGTTACTCGAATATGGAGGTTGAAGCTTTCTTT
D gene: TRBD2; V gene: TRBV11-2; J gene: TRBJ2-3; clone size: .; CDR3 protein: CASSSLAGGDTDTQYF; CDR3 DNA: TGTGCCAGCAGCTCCCTAGCGGGAGGAGACACAGATACGCAGTATTTT
D gene: .; V gene: TRBV5-1; J gene: TRBJ1-5; clone size: .; CDR3 protein: CASSLGGKDSNQPQHF; CDR3 DNA: TGCGCCAGCAGCTTGGGAGGCAAAGATAGCAATCAGCCCCAGCATTTT
D gene: TRBD2; V gene: TRBV5-4; J gene: TRBJ2-3; clone size: .; CDR3 protein: CASSFRTSGGTDTQYF; CDR3 DNA: TGTGCCAGCAGCTTCCGGACTAGCGGGGGCACAGATACGCAGTATTTT
D gene: .; V gene: TRBV5-6; J gene: TRBJ1-2; clone size: .; CDR3 protein: CASSLVATPVYGYTF; CDR3 DNA: TGTGCCAGCAGCTTGGTGGCGACACCAGTCTATGGCTACACCTTC
D gene: TRBD1; V gene: TRBV19; J gene: TRBJ1-5; clone size: .; CDR3 protein: CASSARDRGANQPQHF; CDR3 DNA: TGTGCCAGTAGTGCTCGGGACAGGGGCGCCAATCAGCCCCAGCATTTT
D gene: TRBD1; V gene: TRBV5-1; J gene: TRBJ2-3; clone size: .; CDR3 protein: CASSLARGPADTQYF; CDR3 DNA: TGCGCCAGCAGCTTGGCTAGGGGGCCCGCAGATACGCAGTATTTT
D gene: .; V gene: TRBV5-1; J gene: TRBJ1-1; clone size: few; CDR3 protein: CASSADLNTEAFF; CDR3 DNA: TGCGCCAGCAGCGCTGATTTGAACACTGAAGCTTTCTTT
D gene: .; V gene: TRBV5-1; J gene: TRBJ2-7; clone size: .; CDR3 protein: CASSSSQGGGFSYEQYF; CDR3 DNA: TGCGCCAGCAGCTCCTCCCAGGGTGGGGGGTTTTCCTACGAGCAGTACTTC
D gene: TRBD2; V gene: TRBV5-6; J gene: TRBJ2-5; clone size: .; CDR3 protein: CASSLSLAGPTQETQYF; CDR3 DNA: TGTGCCAGCAGCTTGTCACTAGCGGGCCCCACCCAAGAGACCCAGTACTTC
D gene: .; V gene: TRBV6-5; J gene: TRBJ2-7; clone size: .; CDR3 protein: CASSYSRGWVYEQYF; CDR3 DNA: TGTGCCAGCAGTTACTCCCGGGGGTGGGTCTACGAGCAGTACTTC
D gene: TRBD2; V gene: TRBV6-1; J gene: TRBJ2-5; clone size: .; CDR3 protein: CASSVLAGRQETQYF; CDR3 DNA: TGTGCCAGCAGTGTACTAGCGGGGCGCCAAGAGACCCAGTACTTC
D gene: .; V gene: TRBV2; J gene: TRBJ2-7; clone size: .; CDR3 protein: CASSGPGQYF; CDR3 DNA: TGTGCCAGCAGTGGCCCCGGACAGTACTTC
D gene: .; V gene: TRBV6-1; J gene: TRBJ2-5; clone size: .; CDR3 protein: CASSVKRAQETQYF; CDR3 DNA: TGTGCCAGCAGTGTAAAGCGGGCCCAAGAGACCCAGTACTTC
D gene: .; V gene: TRBV30; J gene: TRBJ1-1; clone size: .; CDR3 protein: CAWSSVRPNTEAFF; CDR3 DNA: TGTGCCTGGAGTTCAGTCAGACCCAACACTGAAGCTTTCTTT
D gene: TRBD2; V gene: TRBV9; J gene: TRBJ2-3; clone size: .; CDR3 protein: CASSVGGGAEDTQYF; CDR3 DNA: TGTGCCAGCAGCGTAGGCGGGGGGGCCGAAGATACGCAGTATTTT
D gene: TRBD2; V gene: TRBV6-6; J gene: TRBJ2-7; clone size: .; CDR3 protein: CASRLTSGSYEQYF; CDR3 DNA: TGTGCCAGCAGGTTGACTAGCGGGAGCTACGAGCAGTACTTC
D gene: .; V gene: TRBV19; J gene: TRBJ1-5; clone size: .; CDR3 protein: CASSILNQPQHF; CDR3 DNA: TGTGCCAGTAGTATTTTAAATCAGCCCCAGCATTTT
D gene: .; V gene: TRBV5-4; J gene: TRBJ1-1; clone size: .; CDR3 protein: CASSLGAGTLNTEAFF; CDR3 DNA: TGTGCCAGCAGCTTGGGGGCAGGGACACTAAACACTGAAGCTTTCTTT
D gene: .; V gene: TRBV5-1; J gene: TRBJ1-1; clone size: .; CDR3 protein: CASSLERLNTEAFF; CDR3 DNA: TGCGCCAGCAGCTTGGAGAGGTTAAACACTGAAGCTTTCTTT
D gene: .; V gene: TRBV18; J gene: TRBJ2-2; clone size: once; CDR3 protein: CASSPEDVNTGELFF; CDR3 DNA: TGTGCCAGCTCACCAGAGGATGTGAACACCGGGGAGCTGTTTTTT
D gene: .; V gene: TRBV11-2; J gene: TRBJ2-5; clone size: .; CDR3 protein: CASSLGVGVETQYF; CDR3 DNA: TGTGCCAGCAGCTTAGGGGTGGGGGTGGAGACCCAGTACTTC
D gene: TRBD1; V gene: TRBV7-9; J gene: TRBJ2-3; clone size: .; CDR3 protein: CASSESPGQGTTDTQYF; CDR3 DNA: TGTGCCAGCAGCGAAAGTCCGGGACAGGGTACCACAGATACGCAGTATTTT
D gene: .; V gene: TRBV30; J gene: TRBJ1-3; clone size: once; CDR3 protein: CAWSVTPRAGNTIYF; CDR3 DNA: TGTGCCTGGAGTGTAACCCCAAGGGCTGGAAACACCATATATTTT
D gene: .; V gene: TRBV12-5; J gene: TRBJ1-5; clone size: .; CDR3 protein: CASGDHKFLRNQPQHF; CDR3 DNA: TGTGCTAGTGGAGACCACAAGTTTTTACGCAATCAGCCCCAGCATTTT
D gene: .; V gene: TRBV7-9; J gene: TRBJ1-1; clone size: .; CDR3 protein: CASSLVWGTEAFF; CDR3 DNA: TGTGCCAGCAGCTTAGTGTGGGGGACTGAAGCTTTCTTT
D gene: .; V gene: TRBV6-5; J gene: TRBJ1-5; clone size: .; CDR3 protein: CASSLDRSNQPQHF; CDR3 DNA: TGTGCCAGCAGCCTAGACAGGAGCAATCAGCCCCAGCATTTT
D gene: .; V gene: TRBV30; J gene: TRBJ1-1; clone size: .; CDR3 protein: CAWTRSVNTEAFF; CDR3 DNA: TGTGCCTGGACTAGGTCGGTGAACACTGAAGCTTTCTTT
D gene: .; V gene: TRBV2; J gene: TRBJ2-5; clone size: few; CDR3 protein: CASSQQETQYF; CDR3 DNA: TGTGCCAGCAGTCAACAAGAGACCCAGTACTTC
D gene: .; V gene: TRBV7-9; J gene: TRBJ1-1; clone size: .; CDR3 protein: CAASVANTEAFF; CDR3 DNA: TGTGCCGCTTCCGTGGCGAACACTGAAGCTTTCTTT
D gene: .; V gene: TRBV7-9; J gene: TRBJ1-2; clone size: .; CDR3 protein: CASSLGISITDGYTF; CDR3 DNA: TGTGCCAGCAGCTTAGGAATCTCCATTACTGATGGCTACACCTTC
D gene: TRBD1; V gene: TRBV7-9; J gene: TRBJ1-1; clone size: .; CDR3 protein: CASSLLGQGLTEAFF; CDR3 DNA: TGTGCCAGCAGCTTACTAGGACAGGGCCTAACTGAAGCTTTCTTT
D gene: TRBD1; V gene: TRBV9; J gene: TRBJ1-2; clone size: .; CDR3 protein: CASSVAMDVQGANGYTF; CDR3 DNA: TGTGCCAGCAGCGTAGCAATGGATGTACAGGGGGCTAATGGCTACACCTTC
D gene: .; V gene: TRBV5-1; J gene: TRBJ2-5; clone size: .; CDR3 protein: CASSLSGSETQYF; CDR3 DNA: TGCGCCAGCAGCCTTAGTGGATCGGAGACCCAGTACTTC
D gene: TRBD1; V gene: TRBV6-1; J gene: TRBJ1-3; clone size: .; CDR3 protein: CASRIDRAGNTIYF; CDR3 DNA: TGTGCCAGCAGGATAGACAGGGCAGGAAACACCATATATTTT
D gene: TRBD1; V gene: TRBV7-2; J gene: TRBJ2-2; clone size: .; CDR3 protein: CASSSPFGQGARSGELFF; CDR3 DNA: TGTGCCAGCAGCTCGCCATTTGGGCAGGGGGCGCGATCCGGGGAGCTGTTTTTT
D gene: .; V gene: TRBV20-1; J gene: TRBJ2-4; clone size: .; CDR3 protein: CSASDVDIQYF; CDR3 DNA: TGCAGTGCCAGCGATGTGGACATTCAGTACTTC
D gene: .; V gene: TRBV19; J gene: TRBJ2-3; clone size: .; CDR3 protein: CASSISGETDTQYF; CDR3 DNA: TGTGCCAGTAGTATATCAGGGGAAACAGATACGCAGTATTTT